This TCR beta chain originates from a study of blood T cell repertoires in COVID-19. Study-level background: Acute-phase and convalescent COVID-19 samples originated in the United States, Italy and Spain.

V gave up 2 bases and J gave up 6 bases, with 17 bases separating them. The V gene's germline CDR1 is ENHRY and CDR2 SYGVKD. CDR3 length equals 16 residues. Here immunoSEQ multiplex PCR was the method, and the copy in TCRdb shows in-frame clones only, minus some. The data contain about 68,000 clones, approximately 80% of them singletons. The sample was peripheral blood. This receptor was identified in a man aged 80 or over with acute or convalescent COVID-19. This chain uses TRBV10-3 with TRBJ2-1; no firm D call. CDR3 region: CAISEEELGASNEQFF. DNA for the CDR3: TGTGCCATCAGTGAGGAAGAGCTGGGTGCTAGCAATGAGCAGTTCTTC.